The rows below give T cell receptor beta chains drawn from one sample of a study of blood T cells in healthy people across ages. TCRdb independently ran MiXCR on the 5' RACE reads; one entry per CDR3 protein. Of about 1.1 million distinct CDR3 sequences listed, roughly two fifths were seen once; the top ten hold approximately 14%. The sequenced material came from blood. The receptor set was obtained from a young man in good health. CDR3s include the opening cysteine and the closing phenylalanine or tryptophan. The order of the fields is clone size, D gene, V gene, J gene, CDR3 protein, CDR3 DNA. D genes are given only for firm matches. Clone size is given for some rows only: seen once, a few or many times, or a class if the clone is expanded.

-	-	TRBV2	TRBJ2-5	CASRTDGYKQYF	TGTGCCAGCAGGACCGACGGGTACAAGCAGTACTTC
many	-	TRBV20-1	TRBJ2-7	CSARAETSYEQYF	TGCAGTGCTAGAGCGGAAACTTCCTACGAGCAGTACTTC
few	TRBD1	TRBV29-1	TRBJ1-2	CSAWTGASYGYTF	TGCAGCGCCTGGACAGGCGCTTCCTATGGCTACACCTTC
few	-	TRBV4-1	TRBJ1-2	CASSQVGENYGYTF	TGCGCCAGCAGCCAAGTCGGGGAGAACTATGGCTACACCTTC
-	TRBD1	TRBV12-3/TRBV12-4	TRBJ1-2	CASSLRQGAVRYYGYTF	TGTGCCAGCAGTTTAAGACAGGGGGCCGTCCGATACTATGGCTACACCTTC
-	-	TRBV2	TRBJ2-1	CASFRGRGKNYNGQFF	TGTGCCTCTTTCAGGGGTCGGGGGAAAAACTACAATGGGCAGTTCTTC
-	-	TRBV7-9	TRBJ1-1	CASTLEIGAFF	TGTGCCAGCACCTTAGAAATCGGAGCTTTCTTT
-	TRBD1	TRBV6-1	TRBJ1-5	CASSQTGTGINQPQHF	TGCGCCAGCAGTCAAACCGGGACAGGGATCAATCAGCCCCAGCATTTT
few	-	TRBV14	TRBJ1-1	CSSSHAPSNTEAFF	TGTTCCAGCAGCCATGCCCCATCGAACACTGAAGCTTTCTTT
-	-	TRBV7-2	TRBJ1-1	CASSLRGPSRSEAFF	TGTGCCAGCAGCTTACGGGGACCTAGTCGGTCTGAAGCTTTCTTT
few	-	TRBV7-9	TRBJ1-2	CASSLDVVPEGYTF	TGTGCCAGCAGCTTAGACGTGGTTCCAGAGGGCTACACCTTC
once	TRBD2	TRBV20-1	TRBJ2-7	CSAREGWGGSYEQYF	TGCAGTGCTAGAGAGGGGTGGGGGGGCTCCTACGAGCAGTACTTC
-	TRBD2	TRBV20-1	TRBJ2-3	CSAGPLAGVADTQYF	TGCAGTGCTGGTCCCCTAGCGGGGGTCGCAGATACGCAGTATTTT
many	-	TRBV7-2	TRBJ1-4	CASSVSVSEKLFF	TGTGCCAGCAGCGTATCGGTGTCGGAAAAACTGTTTTTT
many	TRBD1	TRBV4-3	TRBJ2-1	CASSPRFLGQVDNEQFF	TGCGCCAGCAGCCCCCGTTTTTTGGGACAGGTAGACAATGAGCAGTTCTTC
few	-	TRBV4-2	TRBJ1-6	CASSQDGIGSSYNSPLHF	TGTGCCAGCAGCCAAGATGGTATTGGCAGCTCCTATAATTCACCCCTCCACTTT
-	TRBD1	TRBV12-3/TRBV12-4	TRBJ1-2	CASSLGQGAPNYGYTF	TGTGCCAGCAGTTTGGGGCAGGGGGCGCCTAACTATGGCTACACCTTC
-	-	TRBV27	TRBJ1-2	CASSNFRDNFYGYTF	TGTGCCAGCAGTAACTTTCGGGACAATTTCTATGGCTACACCTTC
-	TRBD2	TRBV29-1	TRBJ2-2	CSVTPGLAENTGELFF	TGCAGCGTTACCCCGGGACTAGCGGAAAACACCGGGGAGCTGTTTTTT
-	-	TRBV29-1	TRBJ2-7	CSAGPNNYEQYF	TGCAGCGCAGGACCCAACAACTACGAGCAGTACTTC
many	-	TRBV12-3/TRBV12-4	TRBJ2-5	CASSLAGAQETQYF	TGTGCCAGCAGTTTAGCGGGGGCCCAAGAGACCCAGTACTTC
few	TRBD2	TRBV12-3/TRBV12-4	TRBJ2-1	CASSGRTSGGYNEQFF	TGTGCCAGCAGCGGGCGGACTAGCGGGGGATACAATGAGCAGTTCTTC
-	-	TRBV4-3	TRBJ2-2	CASSQVRQRNTGELFF	TGCGCCAGCAGCCAAGTCCGGCAGAGAAACACCGGGGAGCTGTTTTTT
-	-	TRBV12-3/TRBV12-4	TRBJ2-3	CASSLEADSADTEYF	TGTGCCAGCAGTCTTGAGGCAGATAGCGCAGATACGGAGTATTTT
-	-	TRBV6-5	TRBJ1-2	CTNSYSKHYGYTF	TGTACCAACAGTTACTCGAAACACTATGGCTACACCTTC
few	-	TRBV4-1	TRBJ2-2	CASSRKEAEGGELFF	TGCGCCAGCAGCCGTAAAGAGGCAGAAGGCGGGGAGCTGTTTTTT
few	-	TRBV27	TRBJ2-1	CASKGIPEYNEQFF	TGTGCCAGCAAGGGCATACCGGAGTACAATGAGCAGTTCTTC
many	-	TRBV6-6	TRBJ1-2	CASSPNSNNRYGYTF	TGTGCCAGCAGTCCCAACTCCAATAATCGATACGGCTACACCTTC
few	-	TRBV7-7	TRBJ2-1	CASSLALGASNNEQFF	TGTGCTAGCAGCTTAGCCTTGGGGGCGTCTAACAATGAGCAGTTCTTC
-	-	TRBV6-2/TRBV6-3	TRBJ1-4	CASSARPFLPATNEKLFF	TGTGCCAGCAGTGCCCGGCCTTTTCTCCCCGCAACTAATGAAAAACTGTTTTTT
-	TRBD1	TRBV28	TRBJ2-4	CASRNSGTGGTKNIQYF	TGTGCCAGCCGAAACTCCGGGACAGGGGGGACCAAAAACATTCAGTACTTC
few	-	TRBV9	TRBJ2-3	CASSVDSWADTQYF	TGTGCCAGCAGCGTCGATTCCTGGGCAGATACGCAGTATTTT
-	-	TRBV11-1	TRBJ2-1	CASSLASDRIYEQFF	TGTGCCAGCAGCTTAGCGTCCGACAGGATCTATGAGCAGTTCTTC
few	TRBD1	TRBV20-1	TRBJ1-1	CSAEDRRGSTEAFF	TGCAGTGCCGAGGACAGGAGGGGGTCCACTGAAGCTTTCTTT
few	-	TRBV4-3	TRBJ1-4	CASSQEGVAEKLFF	TGCGCCAGCAGCCAAGAAGGGGTAGCCGAAAAACTGTTTTTT
-	-	TRBV6-2/TRBV6-3	TRBJ2-7	CASNERVDSYEQYF	TGTGCCAGCAATGAAAGGGTTGATTCCTACGAGCAGTACTTC
once	-	TRBV9	TRBJ2-3	CTSSYGPGVTDTQYF	TGTACCAGCAGCTACGGGCCCGGGGTCACAGATACGCAGTATTTT
once	-	TRBV29-1	TRBJ2-2	CSARLGSGELFF	TGCAGCGCTCGATTGGGGTCCGGGGAGCTGTTTTTT
-	-	TRBV7-2	TRBJ2-1	CASSGGRGEQFF	TGTGCCAGCAGCGGGGGACGAGGTGAGCAGTTCTTC
-	-	TRBV4-3	TRBJ1-1	CASSPDRFLTEAFF	TGCGCCAGCAGCCCCGACAGGTTTTTGACTGAAGCTTTCTTT
-	-	TRBV2	TRBJ2-1	CASLRWTGSSYNEQFF	TGTGCCAGCTTACGTTGGACGGGGAGCTCCTACAATGAGCAGTTCTTC